A single sample is the source of the 4 T cell receptor beta chains below, sequenced in a study of blood T cell repertoires in COVID-19. TCRdb's copy holds only in-frame clones and misses some; the assay was immunoSEQ multiplex PCR. The profile shows around 220,000 clones, about 88% of them singletons. The material sequenced was peripheral blood. Receptor source: a woman between 35 and 50 years old who had recovered from COVID-19.

The chain carries TRBV5-1 and TRBJ1-1; 7 nucleotides agree with TRBD1. This CDR3 is 14 amino acids long. V trimming: 5 bases; J trimming: 1 base; junction bases outside the gene matches: 5. Germline-derived CDR1 and CDR2 are SGHRS and YFSETQ. The CDR3 reads CASRQTGQNTEAFF. CDR3 nucleotides: TGCGCCAGCAGGCAGACAGGGCAGAACACTGAAGCTTTCTTT. Combining the CDR3 with reference TRBV5-1 and TRBJ1-1 gives the whole variable domain KAGVTQTPRYLIKTRGQQVTLSCSPISGHRSVSWYQQTPGQGLQFLFEYFSETQRNKGNFPGRFSGRQFSNSRSEMNVSTLELGDSALYLCASRQTGQNTEAFFGQGTRLTVV.

The chain couples TRBV11-2 to TRBJ2-3, with 8 bases fitting TRBD1. The CDR3 runs 14 residues. J was trimmed by 7 bases and V by 3 bases; bases with no gene match: 6. Germline V CDR1 and CDR2: SGHAT, FQNNGV. CDR3 nucleotides: TGTGCCAGCAGCTTGGACAGGGTCTGGAATACGCAGTATTTT. Translating gives CASSLDRVWNTQYF. The whole variable domain, remainder taken from reference TRBV11-2 and TRBJ2-3, is EAGVAQSPRYKIIEKRQSVAFWCNPISGHATLYWYQQILGQGPKLLIQFQNNGVVDDSQLPKDRFSAERLKGVDSTLKIQPAKLEDSAVYLCASSLDRVWNTQYFGPGTRLTVL.

This clone was detected once. The chain uses TRBV7-9 and TRBJ2-5, with 7 bases that match TRBD2. In germline, CDR1 is SEHNR, CDR2 FQNEAQ (reference sequence). V was clipped by 4 bases and J by 6 bases; unmatched bases: 5. This CDR3 has 13 residues. The DNA for the CDR3 is TGTGCCAGCAGCTCTCGCGGGAGCCAGACCCAGTACTTC. This encodes CASSSRGSQTQYF.

The chain links TRBV19 to TRBJ2-4; 14 bases line up with TRBD2. Germline CDR1 is LNHDA and CDR2 is SQIVND (reference sequence). CDR3 length: 18 amino acids. The J segment lost 0 bases and the V segment lost 3 bases, leaving 4 bases of the junction unmatched. CDR3 coding DNA: TGTGCCAGTAGTATTGGACTAGCGGGAGGCCTAGCCAAAAACATTCAGTACTTC. This gives the protein CASSIGLAGGLAKNIQYF.